These T cell receptor beta chains were read from a single sample in a study of shared clonotypes between healthy human individuals. Generated by immunoSEQ multiplex PCR, the TCRdb table keeps only in-frame clones and is missing some. The data contain some 2,000,000 clones, 95% of them singletons. Input material: naive CD4+ T cells sorted from blood. These receptors all stem from a man aged 18 to 35 in good health. The CDR3 runs from the conserved cysteine through the conserved F or W. Fields, in order: D gene, clone size, V gene, J gene, CDR3 DNA, CDR3 protein. A D gene is named only where the DNA matches it firmly. Size is omitted from some rows. Given values are once, few, many or a class for expanded clones.

d_gene: NA; abundance: NA; v_gene: TRBV28; j_gene: TRBJ2-7; CDR3nt: TGTGCCAGCATCGAAACTCTGGGTGGAACCTACGAGCAGTACTTC; CDR3aa: CASIETLGGTYEQYF
d_gene: NA; abundance: NA; v_gene: TRBV13; j_gene: TRBJ1-6; CDR3nt: TGTGCCAGCAGTGCGGAGCGGGGTCCACCCCTCCACTTT; CDR3aa: CASSAERGPPLHF
d_gene: TRBD1; abundance: NA; v_gene: TRBV28; j_gene: TRBJ1-5; CDR3nt: TGTGCCAGCAGCACCGACAGGGATAGGCAGCCCCAGCATTTT; CDR3aa: CASSTDRDRQPQHF
d_gene: NA; abundance: NA; v_gene: TRBV30; j_gene: TRBJ2-5; CDR3nt: TGTGCCTGGAGGGCGAACGGGGTCCAAGAGACCCAGTACTTC; CDR3aa: CAWRANGVQETQYF
d_gene: NA; abundance: NA; v_gene: TRBV18; j_gene: TRBJ2-5; CDR3nt: TGTGCCAGCTCACCGGCTCGGGGACAAGAGACCCAGTACTTC; CDR3aa: CASSPARGQETQYF
d_gene: NA; abundance: NA; v_gene: TRBV5-6; j_gene: TRBJ2-7; CDR3nt: TGTGCCAGCAGCTTGGCTAGCTTGAACGAGCAGTACTTC; CDR3aa: CASSLASLNEQYF
d_gene: NA; abundance: NA; v_gene: TRBV30; j_gene: TRBJ1-6; CDR3nt: TGTGCCTGGAGCGACCAGGCTAAATCACCCCTCCACTTT; CDR3aa: CAWSDQAKSPLHF
d_gene: TRBD1; abundance: NA; v_gene: TRBV5-1; j_gene: TRBJ2-5; CDR3nt: TGCGCCAGCAGGCGAGGACAGGGGACGGGAGAGACCCAGTACTTC; CDR3aa: CASRRGQGTGETQYF
d_gene: NA; abundance: NA; v_gene: TRBV7-3; j_gene: TRBJ2-5; CDR3nt: TGTGCCAGCAGCCGGATCACAGGGTCCCTGTACCAAGAGACCCAGTACTTC; CDR3aa: CASSRITGSLYQETQYF
d_gene: NA; abundance: NA; v_gene: TRBV28; j_gene: TRBJ1-6; CDR3nt: TGTGCCAGCAGCCCCGGGGTCTGGGGTTCACCCCTCCACTTT; CDR3aa: CASSPGVWGSPLHF
d_gene: NA; abundance: NA; v_gene: TRBV28; j_gene: TRBJ1-5; CDR3nt: TGTGCCAGCAGTTTAGGGGGGTCTAGCAATCAGCCCCAGCATTTT; CDR3aa: CASSLGGSSNQPQHF
d_gene: TRBD2; abundance: NA; v_gene: TRBV5-1; j_gene: TRBJ2-5; CDR3nt: TGCGCCAGCAGCTTGGCCTTTCGGGGGGGAAACCAAGAGACCCAGTACTTC; CDR3aa: CASSLAFRGGNQETQYF
d_gene: NA; abundance: NA; v_gene: TRBV30; j_gene: TRBJ2-1; CDR3nt: TGTGCCTGGGGAAGGGGTGTTAAGCAGTTCTTC; CDR3aa: CAWGRGVKQFF
d_gene: TRBD1; abundance: NA; v_gene: TRBV28; j_gene: TRBJ1-2; CDR3nt: TGTGCCACCTATACCGGGACAGGGTCCGTTGGCTACACCTTC; CDR3aa: CATYTGTGSVGYTF
d_gene: NA; abundance: NA; v_gene: TRBV6-6; j_gene: TRBJ1-3; CDR3nt: TGTGCCAGCAGCCAAGAGCTCTCTGGAAACACCATATATTTT; CDR3aa: CASSQELSGNTIYF
d_gene: TRBD1; abundance: NA; v_gene: TRBV11-3; j_gene: TRBJ1-6; CDR3nt: TGTGCCAGCAGCTCCGTACAGGGGGCACCCCTCCACTTT; CDR3aa: CASSSVQGAPLHF
d_gene: TRBD1; abundance: NA; v_gene: TRBV7-2; j_gene: TRBJ2-5; CDR3nt: TGTGCCAGCAGCTTAGCGACAGGGTTAAAGACCCAGTACTTC; CDR3aa: CASSLATGLKTQYF
d_gene: NA; abundance: NA; v_gene: TRBV7-9; j_gene: TRBJ2-2; CDR3nt: TGTGCCAGCAGCTTAGGTTTTTCGGCTGTACTTTTT; CDR3aa: CASSLGFSAVLF
d_gene: TRBD1; abundance: NA; v_gene: TRBV11-2; j_gene: TRBJ2-7; CDR3nt: TGTGCCAGCAGCTTCTCCGACAGGGGTAGCTACGAGCAGTACTTC; CDR3aa: CASSFSDRGSYEQYF
d_gene: TRBD2; abundance: NA; v_gene: TRBV5-4; j_gene: TRBJ2-7; CDR3nt: TGTGCCAGCAGCGCGAAGACTAGCGGCTCCTACGAGCAGTACTTC; CDR3aa: CASSAKTSGSYEQYF
d_gene: NA; abundance: NA; v_gene: TRBV6-5; j_gene: TRBJ2-3; CDR3nt: TGTGCCAGCATGTCAACCTTCGTCAAAGATACGCAGTATTTT; CDR3aa: CASMSTFVKDTQYF
d_gene: NA; abundance: NA; v_gene: TRBV7-8; j_gene: TRBJ1-4; CDR3nt: TGTGCCAGCAGCTTAGTAGGGGGTTTCAATGAAAAACTGTTTTTT; CDR3aa: CASSLVGGFNEKLFF
d_gene: NA; abundance: NA; v_gene: TRBV28; j_gene: TRBJ2-1; CDR3nt: TGTGCCAGCAGTTTGGGCAGCCTTTCCTACAATGAGCAGTTCTTC; CDR3aa: CASSLGSLSYNEQFF
d_gene: TRBD2; abundance: NA; v_gene: TRBV30; j_gene: TRBJ2-7; CDR3nt: TGTGCCTGGAAAGCGGGGCACTCCTACGAGCAGTACTTC; CDR3aa: CAWKAGHSYEQYF
d_gene: NA; abundance: once; v_gene: TRBV29-1; j_gene: TRBJ1-4; CDR3nt: TGCAGCGTTGAAACACAGACCGATGAAAAACTGTTTTTT; CDR3aa: CSVETQTDEKLFF
d_gene: TRBD1; abundance: NA; v_gene: TRBV5-4; j_gene: TRBJ1-2; CDR3nt: TGTGCCAGCAGCTTAAACTACAGGGGGCCACGGGGCTATGGCTACACCTTC; CDR3aa: CASSLNYRGPRGYGYTF
d_gene: NA; abundance: NA; v_gene: TRBV6-6; j_gene: TRBJ2-1; CDR3nt: TGTGCCAGCAGTTATTTGACTAGGGGTCAACGGGATGAGCAGTTCTTC; CDR3aa: CASSYLTRGQRDEQFF
d_gene: TRBD1; abundance: NA; v_gene: TRBV19; j_gene: TRBJ2-7; CDR3nt: TGTGCCAGTAGTATAGGTGGGACAGGGGACTTCTACGAGCAGTACTTC; CDR3aa: CASSIGGTGDFYEQYF
d_gene: TRBD1; abundance: NA; v_gene: TRBV29-1; j_gene: TRBJ2-1; CDR3nt: TGCAGCGTTGACCCGGGACAGACTTACAATGAGCAGTTCTTC; CDR3aa: CSVDPGQTYNEQFF
d_gene: NA; abundance: NA; v_gene: TRBV10-3; j_gene: TRBJ2-7; CDR3nt: TGTGCCATCAGTGAGACCGCGTTGATAGCCAACGAGCAGTACTTC; CDR3aa: CAISETALIANEQYF
d_gene: NA; abundance: NA; v_gene: TRBV19; j_gene: TRBJ1-1; CDR3nt: TGTGCCAGTAGTCGGGACACTGAAGCTTTCTTT; CDR3aa: CASSRDTEAFF
d_gene: TRBD2; abundance: NA; v_gene: TRBV7-9; j_gene: TRBJ2-2; CDR3nt: TGTGCCAGCAGTGCCCCGGGACTAGCGGGAGTCACCGGGGAGCTGTTTTTT; CDR3aa: CASSAPGLAGVTGELFF
d_gene: NA; abundance: NA; v_gene: TRBV7-9; j_gene: TRBJ2-3; CDR3nt: TGTGCCAGCAGCCCCCCGGGAGATACGCAGTATTTT; CDR3aa: CASSPPGDTQYF
d_gene: NA; abundance: NA; v_gene: TRBV5-4; j_gene: TRBJ2-2; CDR3nt: TGTGCCAGTAGGGCGGAGTACACCGGGGAGCTGTTTTTT; CDR3aa: CASRAEYTGELFF
d_gene: TRBD1; abundance: NA; v_gene: TRBV5-4; j_gene: TRBJ2-3; CDR3nt: TGTGCCAGCAGCCGAGAGCGACAGGGGGCGAGGACAGATACGCAGTATTTT; CDR3aa: CASSRERQGARTDTQYF
d_gene: TRBD2; abundance: NA; v_gene: TRBV4-3; j_gene: TRBJ2-1; CDR3nt: TGCGCCAGCAGCCAAGTGGTCTCTAGCGGGAGGGACAATGAGCAGTTCTTC; CDR3aa: CASSQVVSSGRDNEQFF
d_gene: TRBD1; abundance: NA; v_gene: TRBV7-8; j_gene: TRBJ2-2; CDR3nt: TGTGCCAGCAGCTTAGGGGGACAGGGTCCCACCGGGGAGCTGTTTTTT; CDR3aa: CASSLGGQGPTGELFF
d_gene: NA; abundance: NA; v_gene: TRBV28; j_gene: TRBJ2-1; CDR3nt: TGTGCCAGCAGTCAATCCGGGACTCTCTACAATGAGCAGTTCTTC; CDR3aa: CASSQSGTLYNEQFF
d_gene: NA; abundance: NA; v_gene: TRBV5-1; j_gene: TRBJ1-6; CDR3nt: TGCGCCAGCAGCCTTAACAGGGACAATAATTCACCCCTCCACTTT; CDR3aa: CASSLNRDNNSPLHF
d_gene: NA; abundance: NA; v_gene: TRBV7-2; j_gene: TRBJ2-5; CDR3nt: TGTGCCAGCAGCCCAAGCCGGGTGCAAGAGACCCAGTACTTC; CDR3aa: CASSPSRVQETQYF
d_gene: NA; abundance: NA; v_gene: TRBV4-1; j_gene: TRBJ1-6; CDR3nt: TGCGCCAGCAGCCAAGAGACCGCTAGCTCCTATAATTCACCCCTCCACTTT; CDR3aa: CASSQETASSYNSPLHF
d_gene: TRBD2; abundance: NA; v_gene: TRBV7-9; j_gene: TRBJ2-1; CDR3nt: TGTGCCAGCAGCTCCCGGACTAGCGGAAGAGGGAATGAGCAGTTCTTC; CDR3aa: CASSSRTSGRGNEQFF
d_gene: TRBD1; abundance: NA; v_gene: TRBV6-1; j_gene: TRBJ1-6; CDR3nt: TGTGCCAGCAGTTTTGACAGGGCCAAGAATTCACCCCTCCACTTT; CDR3aa: CASSFDRAKNSPLHF
d_gene: NA; abundance: NA; v_gene: TRBV10-3; j_gene: TRBJ1-4; CDR3nt: TGTGCCATCAGTGAGTCATCGGAGGAACTGTTTTTT; CDR3aa: CAISESSEELFF